Below are 2 T cell receptor beta chains sequenced from a single sample in a study of blood T cell repertoires in COVID-19 (dated by TCRdb to the early 2020s). The library was produced with the immunoSEQ multiplex PCR assay. TCRdb took over this immuneACCESS table, retaining in-frame rearrangements with V and J assigned. Such tables are incomplete; in checked studies, under half of the missing clones stem from an unresolved V gene, and the remainder is unexplained. The sample includes almost 250,000 clones, with more than 85% observed a single time. The leading ten clones occupy over 4% of the sample. The sample comprised PBMCs or T cells enriched from blood (not recorded which). Receptor source: a woman aged 25 to 45 who had recovered from COVID-19.

V and J are TRBV27 and TRBJ2-1; tentative D call: TRBD2 (5 bases). The CDR3 contains 15 residues. Germline V CDR1 and CDR2: MNHEY, SMNVEV (reference sequence). V was clipped by 2 bases and J by 6 bases, with 14 bases between them. For the CDR3, the DNA is TGTGCCAGCAGTTTAACGAAAAGAAGCGGCAATGAGCAGTTCTTC. This gives the protein CASSLTKRSGNEQFF.

The rearrangement links TRBV9 to TRBJ2-1, with 11 bases matching TRBD2. Per germline, CDR1 SGDLS and CDR2 YYNGEE. The CDR3 totals 13 residues. V shed 3 bases and J 16 bases; nucleotides not matched to a gene: 9. As DNA, the CDR3 is TGTGCCAGCAGCGCCACCCCCGGGACTAGCGGATTCTTC. Translating gives CASSATPGTSGFF.